Below, 31 T cell receptor beta chains from the same sample are listed, as sequenced in a study of blood T cell repertoires in COVID-19. Some clones are missing from TCRdb's copy, which holds only in-frame ones; the method was immunoSEQ multiplex PCR. The sample carries a few hundred thousand clones, 85% to 90% recorded once. The sample consisted of peripheral blood. The receptor set was obtained from a woman in her sixties with COVID-19, enrolled during active disease.

This rearrangement joins TRBV19 to TRBJ2-1; TRBD2 matches 8 bases. Germline assignment: CDR1 LNHDA and CDR2 SQIVND (reference sequence). The CDR3 has 16 residues. J lost 7 bases, V lost 6 bases, and 14 bases had no gene match. The chain's CDR3 is CASSHETSGKGNEQFF. CDR3 nucleotides: TGTGCCAGTAGCCACGAAACTAGCGGTAAGGGTAATGAGCAGTTCTTC.

The genes are TRBV12-3 or TRBV12-4 and TRBJ1-1, with D perhaps TRBD1 (6 bases). The CDR3 length is 12 residues. Trimming pared 7 bases from V and 7 bases from J, leaving 13 bases between. The CDR3 spells CASTANRVEAFF. CDR3 in DNA: TGTGCCAGCACCGCGAACAGGGTTGAAGCTTTCTTT.

The chain is built from TRBV5-1 and TRBJ2-5; 7 nucleotides line up with TRBD1. Germline values: CDR1 SGHRS, CDR2 YFSETQ. V lost 4 bases to trimming and J lost 5 bases; unmatched junction nucleotides: 11. The length of the CDR3 is 15 residues. The CDR3 reads CASSKGQTETETQYF. CDR3 bases: TGCGCCAGCAGCAAGGGACAGACAGAAACGGAGACCCAGTACTTC.

The rearrangement joins TRBV29-1 to TRBJ1-3, with no clear D. Germline loops: CDR1 SQVTM, CDR2 ANQGSEA. The CDR3 is 13 amino acids. V dropped 5 bases and J dropped 4 bases, with 12 bases sitting between them. The CDR3 loop is CSVTHLPGNTIYF. The CDR3 DNA reads as TGCAGCGTTACTCATCTCCCGGGAAACACCATATATTTT.

This clone was seen a handful of times. The J gene is TRBJ2-1, the V gene TRBV24-1; the D is unclear. The CDR3 is made up of 16 amino acids. Germline V lookup: CDR1 KGHDR, CDR2 SFDVKD. V lost 1 base to trimming and J lost 2 bases, with 11 bases between them. The chain's CDR3 is CATSDFTTGTYNEQFF. The CDR3 coding sequence is TGTGCCACCAGTGATTTTACTACCGGAACCTACAATGAGCAGTTCTTC.

The chain recombines TRBV3-1 (or the pseudogene TRBV3-2) with TRBJ1-6; TRBD1 is a possible D gene (6 bases). The V gene's germline CDR1 is LGHDT and CDR2 YNNKEL (reference sequence). V was cut by 8 bases and J by 10 bases, with 15 bases left in between. This CDR3 is 13 amino acids long. CDR3 nucleotides: TGTGCCAGCGAACATCAGGGGCGCTCACCCCTCCACTTT. This sequence encodes CASEHQGRSPLHF.

This chain links TRBV19 with TRBJ1-2; D is uncertain. Germline-derived CDR1 and CDR2 are LNHDA and SQIVND (reference sequence). Trimming removed 3 bases from V and 4 bases from J, with 12 bases in between. The CDR3 sequence is 14 residues long. The CDR3 DNA sequence: TGTGCCAGTAGTATTGTGCAGGCGACCTATGGCTACACCTTC. As protein: CASSIVQATYGYTF. Based on the CDR3 plus reference TRBV19 and TRBJ1-2, the full variable domain is DGGITQSPKYLFRKEGQNVTLSCEQNLNHDAMYWYRQDPGQGLRLIYYSQIVNDFQKGDIAEGYSVSREKKESFPLTVTSAQKNPTAFYLCASSIVQATYGYTFGSGTRLTVV.

The chain joins TRBV5-1 to TRBJ1-4; D might be TRBD1 (6 bases). With 4 bases removed from V and 2 bases from J, the gap between germline ends came to 18 bases. The CDR3 has 17 residues. Germline loops: CDR1 SGHRS, CDR2 YFSETQ. The CDR3 here is CASSPFGGSATNEKLFF. Written as DNA, the CDR3 is TGCGCCAGCAGCCCCTTTGGGGGCTCTGCGACTAATGAAAAACTGTTTTTT.

Concerning this clone itself: An end of the junction does not agree with germline; a read error may underlie this. This CDR3 is CASSPTRFLQESQYF. CDR3 bases: TGTGCCAGCAGCCCAACGAGGTTCCTCCAAGAGTCCCAGTACTTC. The chain is built from TRBV9 and TRBJ2-5; D not resolved. CDR1 is SGDLS, CDR2 YYNGEE, per germline. The CDR3 is 15 amino acids.

In this sample, this clone turned up once. The chain combines TRBV10-3 with TRBJ2-3; 8 nucleotides align to TRBD1. The J segment lost 2 bases and the V segment lost 5 bases, leaving 6 bases of the junction unmatched. The CDR3 is 15 amino acids. In germline, CDR1 is ENHRY, CDR2 SYGVKD. CDR3 DNA sequence: TGTGCCATCAGTTTTCGGACAGGGAACACAGATACGCAGTATTTT. It codes for CAISFRTGNTDTQYF.

In its sample, this clone was seen once. V usage is TRBV5-6 and J usage is TRBJ1-1; D may be TRBD1 (5 bases). Trimming took 0 bases from V and 0 from J, leaving 12 bases between them. The CDR3 contains 16 residues. CDR1 SGHDT and CDR2 YYEEEE come from the germline V gene. CDR3 nucleotide sequence: TGTGCCAGCAGCTTGGCGAACAGGTTTCTGAACACTGAAGCTTTCTTT. This sequence encodes CASSLANRFLNTEAFF.

The chain combines TRBV18 with TRBJ2-1; 10 nucleotides line up with TRBD2. V gave up 0 bases and J gave up 10 bases; unmatched junction bases: 6. Germline V CDR1 and CDR2: KGHSH, LQKENI. The length of the CDR3 is 15 residues. This CDR3 is CASSPPSGGAGEQFF. CDR3 DNA sequence: TGTGCCAGCTCACCACCCAGCGGGGGGGCAGGAGAGCAGTTCTTC.

This clone is a singleton in its sample. The J gene is TRBJ1-4, the V gene TRBV27, with D possibly TRBD1 on 6 matching bases. Trimming cost V 5 bases and J 9 bases, with 19 bases left between them. The CDR3 contains 15 residues. The V gene's germline CDR1 is MNHEY and CDR2 SMNVEV (reference sequence). Here the CDR3 DNA reads TGTGCCAGCAGTCCCCGGGCAGGGGCGGCCCAAAAACTGTTTTTT. It is translated as CASSPRAGAAQKLFF.

The chain links TRBV2 to TRBJ1-6, with TRBD1 matching over 11 bases. Germline V gene lookup returns CDR1 SNHLY and CDR2 FYNNEI. The CDR3 extends over 14 amino acids. V trimming: 6 bases; J trimming: 8 bases; junction bases outside the gene matches: 3. CDR3 bases: TGTGCCAGCAGCTGGGACAGGGGGTATTCACCCCTCCACTTT. Protein: CASSWDRGYSPLHF.

There are a few counts of this clone. The chain employs TRBV19 and TRBJ1-3; weak D call: TRBD1 (6 bases). The CDR3 length is 15 residues. The germline V gene has CDR1 LNHDA and CDR2 SQIVND (reference sequence). The V gene lost 3 bases and the J gene lost 0 bases, with 9 bases spanning the gap. Written as DNA, the CDR3 is TGTGCCAGTAGTATGGGACATTCCTCTGGAAACACCATATATTTT. Encoded protein: CASSMGHSSGNTIYF.

The chain combines TRBV4-1 with TRBJ1-2; D is ambiguous. Per germline, CDR1 MGHRA and CDR2 YSYEKL. V lost 0 bases and J lost 2, with 4 bases in between. The CDR3 totals 13 residues. CDR3 DNA: TGCGCCAGCAGCCAAGACATGAACTATGGCTACACCTTC. Amino acids: CASSQDMNYGYTF.

This rearrangement joins TRBV20-1 to TRBJ1-2; D unresolved. Germline lookup yields CDR1 DFQATT and CDR2 SNEGSKA (reference sequence). This CDR3 comprises 13 residues. Trimming removed 3 bases at V and 8 bases at J, with 16 bases between. CDR3 amino acids: CSASGLEGNGYTF. The CDR3 region has the DNA TGCAGTGCTAGTGGCCTGGAGGGAAACGGCTACACCTTC.

The genes are TRBV29-1 and TRBJ1-1; possible D gene TRBD1, 5 bases. The CDR3 covers 13 residues. The V end lost 4 bases, the J end lost 0 bases, and 9 bases lay between the germline ends. Germline CDR1 SQVTM, CDR2 ANQGSEA. The DNA for the CDR3 is TGCAGCGTTGCCCAGGGAATGAACACTGAAGCTTTCTTT. This gives the protein CSVAQGMNTEAFF.

The chain combines TRBV24-1 with TRBJ1-5; D is uncertain. CDR3 length equals 17 residues. The V gene's germline CDR1 is KGHDR and CDR2 SFDVKD. The V gene lost 3 bases and the J gene lost 6 bases, with 20 bases spanning the gap. CDR3 sequence reads: CATSDLTIGVRSQPQHF. Here the CDR3 DNA reads TGTGCCACCAGTGATCTCACTATCGGGGTCCGGAGTCAGCCCCAGCATTTT.

The chain has TRBV25-1 and TRBJ1-4; 9 positions match TRBD1. Germline loops: CDR1 MGHDK, CDR2 SYGVNS. With 7 bases clipped from V and 6 bases from J, the junction kept 6 bases outside the gene matches. This CDR3 is 14 amino acids long. Here the CDR3 DNA reads TGTGCCAGCAATACACAGGGGGCAGATGAAAAACTGTTTTTT. Protein sequence: CASNTQGADEKLFF.

The chain joins TRBV9 to TRBJ1-4; D is undetermined. Germline CDR1 is SGDLS and CDR2 is YYNGEE. The CDR3 loop spans 15 amino acids. Trimming took 2 bases from V and 8 from J, leaving 16 bases between them. The CDR3, as DNA: TGTGCCAGCAGCGTCAACCCGGCACCGCGGGAAAAACTGTTTTTT. As protein: CASSVNPAPREKLFF.

Details on this clone: The junction departs from the called germline gene at one end, perhaps through a read error. Other nucleotide sequences in the sample specify the same CDR3. This chain uses TRBV3-1 (or the pseudogene TRBV3-2) with TRBJ1-1; 8 bases match TRBD1. Per germline, CDR1 LGHDT and CDR2 YNNKEL (reference sequence). This CDR3 has 14 amino acids. The CDR3 sequence: CASSQGQGSTEAFF. Here the CDR3 DNA reads TGTGCCAGCAGTCAAGGACAGGGTAGCACTGAAGCTTTCTTT.

The chain is built from TRBV7-9 and TRBJ2-7, with D possibly being TRBD2 (6 bases). This CDR3 spans 14 amino acids. CDR1 SEHNR and CDR2 FQNEAQ come from the germline V gene (reference sequence). V lost 3 bases to trimming and J lost 2 bases, with 11 bases between them. The CDR3 reads CASSLGGRTYEQYF. Here the CDR3 DNA reads TGTGCCAGCAGCTTGGGGGGTCGGACCTACGAGCAGTACTTC.

The rearrangement links TRBV29-1 to TRBJ1-6; D perhaps matches TRBD1 (6 bases). Trimming left V 5 bases short and J 7 bases short, with 12 bases between. The CDR3 runs 13 residues. Looked up from germline, CDR1 is SQVTM and CDR2 is ANQGSEA. The CDR3 bases are TGCAGCGTTACCGATGGGGGCAATTCACCCCTCCACTTT. Protein product: CSVTDGGNSPLHF.

The chain couples TRBV9 to TRBJ2-5, with 11 bases matching TRBD2. The ends lost 2 bases at V and 7 bases at J; junction bases unmatched: 7. In germline, CDR1 is SGDLS, CDR2 YYNGEE. This CDR3 contains 15 residues. The CDR3 DNA reads TGTGCCAGCAGCGTGGTAGCGGGGGGGCCCGGGACCCAGTACTTC. Translating it yields CASSVVAGGPGTQYF.

The V and J genes are TRBV6-5 and TRBJ2-1; 7 bases map to TRBD2. V shed 7 bases, J shed 7 bases, and the junction held 13 bases outside the gene matches. The CDR3 totals 15 residues. Germline-derived CDR1 and CDR2 are MNHEY and SVGAGI. The DNA for the CDR3 is TGTGCCAGCACCCCCAGGAGGGCTAGCGGTAATGAGCAGTTCTTC. It yields the protein CASTPRRASGNEQFF.

The J gene is TRBJ1-1, the V gene TRBV7-2; D ambiguous. The length of the CDR3 is 13 residues. From germline, CDR1 is SGHTA and CDR2 FQGNSA. Deletions cut 7 bases from V and 4 bases from J, with 13 bases between. Written as DNA, the CDR3 is TGTGCCAGCACCAAACAAACGGGCACTGAAGCTTTCTTT. It is translated as CASTKQTGTEAFF.

The chain combines TRBV7-6 with TRBJ2-7; D is perhaps TRBD1 (6 bases). V dropped 5 bases and J dropped 2 bases, with 19 bases sitting between them. The CDR3 runs 16 residues. The germline CDR1 and CDR2 sequences are SGHVS and FNYEAQ. The CDR3 DNA reads TGTGCCAGCAGCGAGGCCCCGGGACAAACCACCTACGAGCAGTACTTC. The encoded protein is CASSEAPGQTTYEQYF.

The rearrangement joins TRBV2 to TRBJ1-1, with a possible D match to TRBD1 (5 bases). The CDR3 totals 16 residues. CDR1 and CDR2 (germline): SNHLY, FYNNEI. Trimming removed 3 bases from V and 0 bases from J, with 14 bases in between. CDR3 region: CASSDRVGAMNTEAFF. CDR3 coding DNA: TGTGCCAGCAGTGATCGCGTAGGGGCTATGAACACTGAAGCTTTCTTT.

The J gene is TRBJ1-3, the V gene TRBV5-1; the D is unclear. Trimming removed 4 bases from V and 3 bases from J, with 17 bases in between. The CDR3 contains 16 residues. Germline CDR1 is SGHRS and CDR2 is YFSETQ. The CDR3 protein is CASSLEFGGLGNTIYF. CDR3 bases: TGCGCCAGCAGCCTAGAGTTCGGCGGTCTTGGAAACACCATATATTTT.

The V gene is TRBV7-2, the J gene TRBJ2-7; D is possibly TRBD1 (6 bases). The germline CDR1 and CDR2 sequences are SGHTA and FQGNSA. V shed 4 bases and J shed 3 bases, with 10 bases lying between them. The length of the CDR3 is 13 residues. CDR3 amino acids: CASSYWTDYEQYF. In DNA form, the CDR3 reads TGTGCCAGCAGCTACTGGACAGACTACGAGCAGTACTTC.